This TCR beta chain was recorded in a study of blood T cell repertoires in COVID-19. At the level of the study: There were acute and convalescent COVID-19 samples, and they came from the United States, Italy and Spain. The cDNA or gDNA used as material had been derived from T cells, B-cell-depleted T cells, or PBMCs.

This clone was seen a few times. In the source study's methods: Estimation of nucleated cell counts was performed using reference gene primer amplification. Sequenced by immunoSEQ multiplex PCR; TCRdb stores in-frame clones only, minus some. V and J calls plus clone size are reproduced from that table; the DNA served to infer D and trimming. The sample holds approximately 190,000 clones, around four fifths seen once. This CDR3 is built from 14 residues. The V gene's germline CDR1 is SGHRS and CDR2 YFSETQ. Losses at the gene ends were 4 bases for V and 9 bases for J; bases not matched to a gene: 3. The specimen sequenced was peripheral blood. The clonotype originates from a woman aged 40 to 49 with acute or convalescent COVID-19. V is TRBV5-1 and J is TRBJ1-6; 11 bases map to TRBD1. CDR3 sequence: CASSAGQGGSPLHF. CDR3 sequence (DNA): TGCGCCAGCAGCGCGGGACAGGGGGGTTCACCCCTCCACTTT.